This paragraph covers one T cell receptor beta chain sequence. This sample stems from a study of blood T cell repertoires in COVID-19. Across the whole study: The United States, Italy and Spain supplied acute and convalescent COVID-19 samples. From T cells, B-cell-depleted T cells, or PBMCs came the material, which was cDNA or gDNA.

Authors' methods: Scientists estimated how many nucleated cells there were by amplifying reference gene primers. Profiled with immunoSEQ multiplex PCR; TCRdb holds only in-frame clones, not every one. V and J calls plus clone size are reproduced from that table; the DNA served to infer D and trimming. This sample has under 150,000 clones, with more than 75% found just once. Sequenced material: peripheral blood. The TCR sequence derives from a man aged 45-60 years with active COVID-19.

CDR3 in DNA: TGTGCCAGCAGTTTTTATATAGCGGGGCCTCGGCACGAGCAGTACTTC. Translation: CASSFYIAGPRHEQYF. This chain joins TRBV6-6 and TRBJ2-7, with 8 bases matching TRBD2. This CDR3 has 16 amino acids. CDR1 MNHNY and CDR2 SVGAGI come from the germline V gene (reference sequence). After removal of 4 bases from V and 5 bases from J, the junction contained 13 bases not matched to a gene.